This T cell receptor beta chain was sequenced during a study of blood T cells in healthy people across ages. The sample, roughly 9.1 milliliters of peripheral blood, was drawn from each donor. Total RNA was isolated from each sample in quantities of at least 5 micrograms. Study-wide findings and caveats: Among long-lived donors, naive CD4+ cells were more numerous and diversity higher than in aged donors. A roughly linear fall in TCR beta diversity per million T cells was seen with increasing age.

A second PCR, run for about 7 to 11 cycles, used a sample-barcoded 5' primer plus a J-beta primer mix. MiXCR, applied by TCRdb to the 5' RACE reads, yields one record per CDR3 protein. The sample carries approximately 2,000,000 distinct CDR3 sequences, about 39% recorded once. Comments on this clonotype: What it binds is not known.

This CDR3 contains 16 residues. The germline gives CDR1 SGHAT, CDR2 FQNNGV. V was trimmed by 3 bases and J by 0 bases, leaving 12 bases between them. Sequencing was carried out using blood. This TCR was sampled from a human donor in good health. This chain uses TRBV11-2 with TRBJ2-4; D is ambiguous. The CDR3 sequence is CASSLVWGLAKNIQYF. The CDR3 DNA follows: TGTGCCAGCAGCTTGGTTTGGGGATTAGCCAAAAACATTCAGTACTTC.